This T cell receptor (beta chain) was profiled in a study of blood T cell repertoires in COVID-19. V was pared by 2 bases and J by 0 bases, with 3 bases of the junction left unmatched. The germline gives CDR1 MNHEY, CDR2 SVGAGI. The CDR3 is 16 amino acids. TCRdb's table, derived via immunoSEQ multiplex PCR, lists solely in-frame clones and lacks some. The repertoire holds hundreds of thousands of clones, with about nine tenths as singletons. The source is a man younger than 45 who had recovered from COVID-19. The chain couples TRBV6-5 to TRBJ1-1; 10 bases are a match to TRBD1. The material sequenced was PBMCs or T cells enriched from blood (not recorded which). This CDR3 is CASSYGQGGMNTEAFF. The DNA for the CDR3 is TGTGCCAGCAGTTACGGACAGGGGGGGATGAACACTGAAGCTTTCTTT.